This T cell receptor (beta chain) was recovered during a study of T cell changes during pregnancy in multiple sclerosis. Repertoires were generated with immunoSEQ multiplex PCR, while TCRdb's copy carries only in-frame clones and drops some. In the table there are tens of thousands of clones, 89% of which are singletons. A word on this clone: No DNA is shown, since the ends of the CDR3 on it are uncertain; the CDR3 is the one TCRdb lists.

The CDR3 is 15 residues long, ends included. The germline V gene has CDR1 WSHSY and CDR2 SAAADI. The V and J genes are TRBV10-2 and TRBJ1-1; TRBD1, the D gene given by the table, was not confirmed from the DNA. The TCR sequence derives from a female donor with multiple sclerosis, enrolled in a pregnancy study. The source was peripheral blood, collected after pregnancy. CDR3 protein: CASILDRGANTEAFF.